This record concerns one T cell receptor beta chain sequence. Its specificity is unknown. The study ran its PCR with 60 Vbeta and 13 Jbeta primers. Method: immunoSEQ multiplex PCR; TCRdb's copy keeps in-frame clones and lacks some. This table has about 140,000 clones, roughly three quarters appearing once. The data originate from a study of cytomegalovirus exposure and HLA in healthy donors. Study outcomes and limitations: In a later analysis, TCR beta V- and J-gene trimming was associated with a missense DCLRE1C variant. For cytomegalovirus status, the classifier reportedly gave diagnoses with high specificity and sensitivity. It was only CMV serostatus that was available as immune exposure information.

Sequenced input: PBMCs. This receptor was obtained from a man in his fifties or sixties in good health and CMV-seronegative.

The CDR3 region has the DNA TGTGCCAGCTCACCAAGGCGGAACTCCTACAATGAGCAGTTCTTC. It translates to CASSPRRNSYNEQFF. The chain carries TRBV18 and TRBJ2-1; D call uncertain. CDR1 is KGHSH and CDR2 is LQKENI in the germline V gene. The V and J ends lost 2 bases and 0 bases respectively, with 8 bases between them. The CDR3 has 15 residues. Variable domain in full (rest from reference TRBV18 and TRBJ2-1): NAGVMQNPRHLVRRRGQEARLRCSPMKGHSHVYWYRQLPEEGLKFMVYLQKENIIDESGMPKERFSAEFPKEGPSILRIQQVVRGDSAAYFCASSPRRNSYNEQFFGPGTRLTVL.